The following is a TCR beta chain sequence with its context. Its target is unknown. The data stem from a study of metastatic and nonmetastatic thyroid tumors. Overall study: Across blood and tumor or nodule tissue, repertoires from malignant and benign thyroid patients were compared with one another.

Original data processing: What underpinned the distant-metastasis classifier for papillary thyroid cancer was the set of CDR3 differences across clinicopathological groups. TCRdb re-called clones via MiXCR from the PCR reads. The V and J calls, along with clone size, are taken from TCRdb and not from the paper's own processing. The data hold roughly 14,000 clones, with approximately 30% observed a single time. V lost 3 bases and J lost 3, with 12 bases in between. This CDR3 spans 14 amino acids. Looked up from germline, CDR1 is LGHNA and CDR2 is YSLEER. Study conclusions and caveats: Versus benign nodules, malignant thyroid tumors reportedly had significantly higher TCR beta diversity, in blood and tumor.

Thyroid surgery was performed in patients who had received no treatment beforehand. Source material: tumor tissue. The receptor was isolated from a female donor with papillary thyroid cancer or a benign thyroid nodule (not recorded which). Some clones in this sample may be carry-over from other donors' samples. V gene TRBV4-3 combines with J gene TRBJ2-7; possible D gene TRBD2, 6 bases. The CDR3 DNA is TGCGCCAGCAGCCAGGGGCGGGGTTTCTACGAGCAGTACTTC. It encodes CASSQGRGFYEQYF.